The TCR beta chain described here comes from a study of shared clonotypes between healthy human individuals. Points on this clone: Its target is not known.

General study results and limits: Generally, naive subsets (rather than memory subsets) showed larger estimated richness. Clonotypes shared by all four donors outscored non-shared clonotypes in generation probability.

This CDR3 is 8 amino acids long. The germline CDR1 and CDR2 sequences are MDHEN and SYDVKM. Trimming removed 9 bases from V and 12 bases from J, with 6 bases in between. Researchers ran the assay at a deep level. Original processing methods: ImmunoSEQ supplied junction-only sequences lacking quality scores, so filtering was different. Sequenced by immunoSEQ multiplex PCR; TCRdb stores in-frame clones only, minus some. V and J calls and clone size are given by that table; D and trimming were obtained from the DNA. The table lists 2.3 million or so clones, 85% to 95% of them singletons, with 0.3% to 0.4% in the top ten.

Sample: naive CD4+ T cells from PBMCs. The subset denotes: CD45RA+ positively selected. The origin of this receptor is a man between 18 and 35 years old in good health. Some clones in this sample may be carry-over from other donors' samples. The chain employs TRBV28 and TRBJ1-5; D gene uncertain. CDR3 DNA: TGTGCCAGAAGAAACCAGCATTTT. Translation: CARRNQHF.